A selection of T cell receptor beta chains follows, all from one sample in a study of blood T cell repertoires in COVID-19. Libraries were prepared by immunoSEQ multiplex PCR; TCRdb keeps only in-frame clonotypes and omits some of them. The sample has roughly 100,000 clones, 75% to 90% seen once. Sequencing was performed on peripheral blood. These receptors all come from an elderly woman with acute or convalescent COVID-19. Each CDR3 is given with its conserved first and last residue. The D gene is left open where the match is weak. Rows may omit the clone size; those that give it use once, few, many or a size class.

clone size,D gene,V gene,J gene,CDR3 DNA,CDR3 protein
.,TRBD1,TRBV12-3/TRBV12-4,TRBJ1-2,TGTGCCAGCAGTTCAGGGGGCCGCTATGGCTACACCTTC,CASSSGGRYGYTF
.,TRBD1,TRBV19,TRBJ1-4,TGTGCCAGTGGCCTATTGACAGGGGGAAGTAGAATACGTGAAAAACTGTTTTTT,CASGLLTGGSRIREKLFF
.,TRBD1,TRBV3-1/TRBV3-2,TRBJ2-1,TGTGCCAGCAGCCAAGGTATACCAGGGGGTGAGCAGTTCTTC,CASSQGIPGGEQFF
.,.,TRBV6-5,TRBJ1-5,TGTGCCAGCACCCCGCGGGCGGGAACTCAGCCCCAGCATTTT,CASTPRAGTQPQHF
.,.,TRBV5-4,TRBJ1-4,TGTGCCAGCAGCGCGCCTACCCCCGGGGCAACTAATGAAAAACTGTTTTTT,CASSAPTPGATNEKLFF
.,.,TRBV5-1,TRBJ2-5,TGCGCCAGCAGCCCATATGCAGGGATACAAGAGACCCAGTACTTC,CASSPYAGIQETQYF
.,.,TRBV9,TRBJ1-5,TGTGCCAGCAGTCCCGGGGGGGCCAATCAGCCCCAGCATTTT,CASSPGGANQPQHF
.,.,TRBV5-1,TRBJ2-7,TGCGCCAGCAGATCGGAGGGGACCCGCGAGCAGTACTTC,CASRSEGTREQYF
.,.,TRBV11-2,TRBJ1-1,TGTGCCAGCAGCGCTCACACGCGGGCTGAAGCTTTCTTT,CASSAHTRAEAFF
once,.,TRBV9,TRBJ2-1,TGTGCCAGCAGCGACACCGGACAGAGCAATGAGCAGTTCTTC,CASSDTGQSNEQFF
.,.,TRBV5-1,TRBJ1-2,TGCGCCAGCAGCTTTCGGGTTGATAACTATGGCTACACCTTC,CASSFRVDNYGYTF
.,TRBD2,TRBV2,TRBJ2-5,TGTGCCAGCAGTGAGTTTCGAAGCGGGGGGTACCAAGAGACCCAGTACTTC,CASSEFRSGGYQETQYF
.,TRBD1,TRBV13,TRBJ1-2,TGTGCCAGCAGCCCGGGACAGGGGTGGGATCACTATGGCTACACCTTC,CASSPGQGWDHYGYTF
.,TRBD1,TRBV11-2,TRBJ1-6,TGTGCCAGCAGCACGGACAGGGGACTTAATTCACCCCTCCACTTT,CASSTDRGLNSPLHF
.,.,TRBV11-3,TRBJ2-7,TGTGCCAGCAGCCGGGGCGGGGATCAGCAGTACTTC,CASSRGGDQQYF
.,TRBD1,TRBV10-3,TRBJ1-1,TGTGCCAGCAGGGGACAGTTCGCTGAAGCTTTCTTT,CASRGQFAEAFF
once,TRBD2,TRBV9,TRBJ2-5,TGTGCCAGCAGCCCAGGGGGACTAGCGGGGGAAGAGACCCAGTACTTC,CASSPGGLAGEETQYF
.,TRBD1,TRBV4-2,TRBJ1-1,TGTGCCAGCAGCCAAGTTTTCCCCAATTACAGGGGGCTGTGGACTGAAGCTTTCTTT,CASSQVFPNYRGLWTEAFF
.,.,TRBV11-2,TRBJ2-3,TGTGCCAGCAGCCCCCGACTTGAAGATACGCAGTATTTT,CASSPRLEDTQYF
.,.,TRBV13,TRBJ2-3,TGTGCCAGCAGTACTGGGCTCACAGATACGCAGTATTTT,CASSTGLTDTQYF
.,.,TRBV5-6,TRBJ2-3,TGTGCCAGCAGCTTCCCCCTAGCATCAGCATCAGATACGCAGTATTTT,CASSFPLASASDTQYF
.,.,TRBV9,TRBJ1-6,TGTGCCAGCAGCGTAGGAGGACTAGGGGATAATTCACCCCTCCACTTT,CASSVGGLGDNSPLHF
.,.,TRBV5-5,TRBJ2-3,TGTGCCAGCAGCTTAATGTCGTCACTCAGCACAGATACGCAGTATTTT,CASSLMSSLSTDTQYF
.,TRBD1,TRBV23-1,TRBJ2-5,TGCGCCTTGCCCCAGGGGGCGACGAGGGAGACCCAGTACTTC,CALPQGATRETQYF
.,.,TRBV12-3/TRBV12-4,TRBJ1-1,TGTGCCAGCAGGGGGGGGGACCCCAGGGAAGCTTTCTTT,CASRGGDPREAFF
.,.,TRBV12-5,TRBJ1-1,TGTGCTAGTGCTCACAGTGGTAGCACTGAAGCTTTCTTT,CASAHSGSTEAFF
.,.,TRBV4-1,TRBJ1-3,TGCGCCAGCAGCCAACCGACCCGGGGGAGGGCTGGAAACACCATATATTTT,CASSQPTRGRAGNTIYF
.,TRBD2,TRBV4-2,TRBJ2-5,TGTGCCAGCAGCCAAGAAGGGTCTAGCGGCAAAGAGACCCAGTACTTC,CASSQEGSSGKETQYF
.,.,TRBV18,TRBJ2-3,TGTGCCAGCTCACCCGTTGTACTAGCTACAGATACGCAGTATTTT,CASSPVVLATDTQYF
.,TRBD2,TRBV11-1,TRBJ2-5,TGTGCCAGCAGCTTAGCGACTAGCGGAGACCAAGAGACCCAGTACTTC,CASSLATSGDQETQYF
.,.,TRBV4-1,TRBJ1-5,TGCGCCAGCAGCCAGGGCCCCTGGAGCAATCAGCCCCAGCATTTT,CASSQGPWSNQPQHF
once,.,TRBV19,TRBJ1-5,TGTGCCAGTAGTATAGATAAGGGAGCTTATAGCAATCAGCCCCAGCATTTT,CASSIDKGAYSNQPQHF
.,TRBD1,TRBV19,TRBJ1-5,TGTGCCAGTAGTAGGCAGGGGGCTAGCAATCAGCCCCAGCATTTT,CASSRQGASNQPQHF
.,TRBD1,TRBV19,TRBJ2-7,TGTGCCAGTAGTGTCCGGGACAGGCGTTACGAGCAGTACTTC,CASSVRDRRYEQYF
.,TRBD2,TRBV14,TRBJ2-1,TGTGCCAGCAGCCAAGATCTCGGGGGGGACAATGAGCAGTTCTTC,CASSQDLGGDNEQFF
.,TRBD1,TRBV19,TRBJ1-1,TGTGCCAGTAGCGTGACAGGGGCGAACACTGAAGCTTTCTTT,CASSVTGANTEAFF
.,.,TRBV11-2,TRBJ2-6,TGTGCCAGCGGAGCCGACAGACGCTCTGGGGCCAACGTCCTGACTTTC,CASGADRRSGANVLTF
.,.,TRBV12-3/TRBV12-4,TRBJ1-2,TGTGCCAGCAGCCCAAACAGGGCTGGCTACACCTTC,CASSPNRAGYTF
.,.,TRBV29-1,TRBJ1-2,TGCAGCGCTGGTCGGACACACTATGGCTACACCTTC,CSAGRTHYGYTF
.,TRBD2,TRBV5-1,TRBJ2-3,TGCGCCAGCAGCTTGGTTGCCGTGGCGGGGGGCACAGATACGCAGTATTTT,CASSLVAVAGGTDTQYF
.,TRBD1,TRBV15,TRBJ2-2,TGTGCCACCAGCTCGCGACAGGGGACCGGGGAGCTGTTTTTT,CATSSRQGTGELFF
.,TRBD1,TRBV2,TRBJ1-1,TGTGCCAGCAGTGGGGGACAGGGTTCGGGGACTGAAGCTTTCTTT,CASSGGQGSGTEAFF
.,.,TRBV6-6,TRBJ1-2,TGTGCCAGCAGTTATGGAGGGGCGGTGGACTATGGCTACACCTTC,CASSYGGAVDYGYTF